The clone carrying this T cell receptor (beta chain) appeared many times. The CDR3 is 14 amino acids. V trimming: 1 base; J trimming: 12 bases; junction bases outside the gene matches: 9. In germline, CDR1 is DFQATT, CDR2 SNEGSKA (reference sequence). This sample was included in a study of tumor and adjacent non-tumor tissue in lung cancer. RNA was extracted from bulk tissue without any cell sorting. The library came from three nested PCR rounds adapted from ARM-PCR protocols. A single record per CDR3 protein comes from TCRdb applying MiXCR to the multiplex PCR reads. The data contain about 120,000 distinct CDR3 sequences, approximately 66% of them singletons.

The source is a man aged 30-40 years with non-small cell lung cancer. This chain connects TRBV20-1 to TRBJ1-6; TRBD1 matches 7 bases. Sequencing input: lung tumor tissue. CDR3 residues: CSARGEGAGGPLHF. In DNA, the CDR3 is TGCAGTGCTAGAGGTGAGGGGGCCGGCGGACCCCTCCACTTT.